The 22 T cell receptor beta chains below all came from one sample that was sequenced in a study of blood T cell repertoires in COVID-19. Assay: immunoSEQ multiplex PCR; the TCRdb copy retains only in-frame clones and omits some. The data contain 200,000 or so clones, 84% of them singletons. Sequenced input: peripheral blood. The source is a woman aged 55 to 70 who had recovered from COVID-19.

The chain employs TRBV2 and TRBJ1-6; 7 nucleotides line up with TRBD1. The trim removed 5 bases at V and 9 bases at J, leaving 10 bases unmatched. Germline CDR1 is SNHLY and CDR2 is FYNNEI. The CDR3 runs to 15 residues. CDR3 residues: CASSYYRDRGSPLHF. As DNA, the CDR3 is TGTGCCAGCAGTTACTACCGGGACAGAGGTTCACCCCTCCACTTT.

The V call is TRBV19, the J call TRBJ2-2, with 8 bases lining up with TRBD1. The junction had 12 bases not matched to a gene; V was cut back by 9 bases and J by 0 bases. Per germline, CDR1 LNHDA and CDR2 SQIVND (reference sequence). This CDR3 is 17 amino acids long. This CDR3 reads CASAGRQGATNTGELFF. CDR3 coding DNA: TGTGCCAGCGCGGGGCGCCAGGGGGCTACGAACACCGGGGAGCTGTTTTTT. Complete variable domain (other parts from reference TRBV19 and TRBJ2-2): DGGITQSPKYLFRKEGQNVTLSCEQNLNHDAMYWYRQDPGQGLRLIYYSQIVNDFQKGDIAEGYSVSREKKESFPLTVTSAQKNPTAFYLCASAGRQGATNTGELFFGEGSRLTVL.

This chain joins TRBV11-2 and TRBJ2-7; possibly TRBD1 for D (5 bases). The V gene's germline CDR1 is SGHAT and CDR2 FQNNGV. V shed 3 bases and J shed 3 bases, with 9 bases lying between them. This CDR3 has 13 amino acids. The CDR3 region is CASSFPDSYEQYF. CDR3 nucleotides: TGTGCCAGCAGCTTCCCCGACAGCTACGAGCAGTACTTC.

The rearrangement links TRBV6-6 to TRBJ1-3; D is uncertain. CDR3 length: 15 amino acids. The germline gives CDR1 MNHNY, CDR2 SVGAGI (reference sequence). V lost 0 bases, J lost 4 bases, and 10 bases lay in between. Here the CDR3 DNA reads TGTGCCAGCAGTTACTCTGAGGCTCGGGGAAACACCATATATTTT. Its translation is CASSYSEARGNTIYF.

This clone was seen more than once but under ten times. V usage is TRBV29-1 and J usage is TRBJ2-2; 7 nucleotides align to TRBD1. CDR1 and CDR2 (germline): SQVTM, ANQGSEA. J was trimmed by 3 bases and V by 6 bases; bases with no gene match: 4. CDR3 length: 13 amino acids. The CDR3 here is CSVPDRDTGELFF. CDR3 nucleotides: TGCAGCGTGCCTGACAGGGACACCGGGGAGCTGTTTTTT.

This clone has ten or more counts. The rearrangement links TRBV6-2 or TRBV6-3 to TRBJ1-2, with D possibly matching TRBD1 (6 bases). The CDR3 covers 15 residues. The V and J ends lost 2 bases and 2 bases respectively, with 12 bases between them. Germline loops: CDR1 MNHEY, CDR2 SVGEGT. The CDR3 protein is CASSYDQGHNYGYTF. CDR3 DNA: TGTGCCAGCAGTTACGATCAGGGACACAACTATGGCTACACCTTC.

The DNA for the CDR3 is TGTGCCAGCAGTCTTAGCGGGGGTCAGAATGAGCAGTTCTTC. Its translation: CASSLSGGQNEQFF. The chain joins TRBV6-2 or TRBV6-3 to TRBJ2-1; 9 bases line up with TRBD2. The V and J ends lost 5 bases and 7 bases, in that order; junction bases with no gene match: 6. The germline gives CDR1 MNHEY, CDR2 SVGEGT. The CDR3 is 14 residues long.

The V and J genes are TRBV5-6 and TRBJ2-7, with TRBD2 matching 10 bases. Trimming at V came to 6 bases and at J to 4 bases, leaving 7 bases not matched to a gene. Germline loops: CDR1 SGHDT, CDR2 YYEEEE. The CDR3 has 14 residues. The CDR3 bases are TGTGCCAGCACCTCGAGCGGGGGGGCGTACGAGCAGTACTTC. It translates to CASTSSGGAYEQYF.

CDR3 coding DNA: TGTGCCAGCAACGACGGGGGAAAAGAGACCCAGTACTTC. This codes for CASNDGGKETQYF. The V and J genes are TRBV7-8 and TRBJ2-5, with D tentatively TRBD2 (6 bases). The CDR3 consists of 13 residues. Trimming removed 7 bases at V and 3 bases at J, with 12 bases between. Germline loops: CDR1 SGHVS, CDR2 FQNEAQ.

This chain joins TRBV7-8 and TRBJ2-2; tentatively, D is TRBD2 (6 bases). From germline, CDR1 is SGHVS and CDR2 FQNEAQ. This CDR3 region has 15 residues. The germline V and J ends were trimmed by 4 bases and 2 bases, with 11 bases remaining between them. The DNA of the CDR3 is TGTGCCAGCAGCTACGGGACTTATAACACCGGGGAGCTGTTTTTT. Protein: CASSYGTYNTGELFF.

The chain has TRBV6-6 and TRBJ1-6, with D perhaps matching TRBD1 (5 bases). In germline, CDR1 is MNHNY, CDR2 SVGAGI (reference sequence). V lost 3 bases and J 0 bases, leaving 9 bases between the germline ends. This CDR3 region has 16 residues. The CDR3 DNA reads TGTGCCAGCAGTTATCTTGGGGCCTCCTATAATTCACCCCTCCACTTT. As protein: CASSYLGASYNSPLHF.

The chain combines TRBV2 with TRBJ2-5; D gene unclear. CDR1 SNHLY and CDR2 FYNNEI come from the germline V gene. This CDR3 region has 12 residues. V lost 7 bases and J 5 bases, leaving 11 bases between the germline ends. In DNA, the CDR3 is TGTGCCAGCAAAATTGAGGTTGAGACCCAGTACTTC. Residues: CASKIEVETQYF.

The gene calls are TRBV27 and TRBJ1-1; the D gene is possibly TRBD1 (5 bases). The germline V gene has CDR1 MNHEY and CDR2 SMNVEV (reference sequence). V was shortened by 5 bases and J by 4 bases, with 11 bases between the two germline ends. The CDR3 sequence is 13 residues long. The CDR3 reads CASSPLGGTEAFF. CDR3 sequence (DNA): TGTGCCAGCAGTCCGTTGGGGGGCACTGAAGCTTTCTTT.

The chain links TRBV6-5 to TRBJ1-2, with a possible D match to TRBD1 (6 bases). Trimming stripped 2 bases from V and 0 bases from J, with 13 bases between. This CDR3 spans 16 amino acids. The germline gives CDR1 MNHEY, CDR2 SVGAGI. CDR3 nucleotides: TGTGCCAGCAGTTACCGTCAGGGGACCGCTAACTATGGCTACACCTTC. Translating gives CASSYRQGTANYGYTF.

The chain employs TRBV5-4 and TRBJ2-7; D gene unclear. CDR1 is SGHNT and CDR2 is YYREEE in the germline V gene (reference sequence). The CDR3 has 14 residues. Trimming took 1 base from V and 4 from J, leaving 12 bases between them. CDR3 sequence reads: CASSLQQVSYEQYF. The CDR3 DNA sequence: TGTGCCAGCAGCTTGCAGCAGGTCTCTTACGAGCAGTACTTC.

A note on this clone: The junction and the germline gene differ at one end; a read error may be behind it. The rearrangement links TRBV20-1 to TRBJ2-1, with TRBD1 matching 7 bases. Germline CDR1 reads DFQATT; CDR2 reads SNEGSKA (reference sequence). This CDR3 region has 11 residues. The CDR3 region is CSARGGHEQFF. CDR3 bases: TGCAGTGCCAGAGGGGGCCATGAGCAGTTCTTC.

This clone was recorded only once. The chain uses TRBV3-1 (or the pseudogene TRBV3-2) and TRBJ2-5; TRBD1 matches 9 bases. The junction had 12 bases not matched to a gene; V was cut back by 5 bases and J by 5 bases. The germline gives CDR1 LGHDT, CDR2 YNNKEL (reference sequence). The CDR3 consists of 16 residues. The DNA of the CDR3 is TGTGCCAGCAGCGGCACGCCGGGACAGGGTCTCGAGACCCAGTACTTC. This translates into CASSGTPGQGLETQYF.

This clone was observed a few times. The CDR3 nucleotides are TGTGCCAGCAGTCGTGAGCAAAGGGCCAACGTCCTGACTTTC. Translated, it gives CASSREQRANVLTF. The genes are TRBV2 and TRBJ2-6; no definite D call. CDR1 is SNHLY and CDR2 is FYNNEI in the germline V gene. CDR3 length: 14 amino acids. Between the trimmed V and J ends, which lost 5 bases and 5 bases, there was a span of 10 bases.

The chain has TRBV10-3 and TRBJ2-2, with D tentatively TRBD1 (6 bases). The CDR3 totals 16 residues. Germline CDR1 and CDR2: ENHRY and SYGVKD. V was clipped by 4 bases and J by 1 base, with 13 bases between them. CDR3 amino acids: CAISARGSGNTGELFF. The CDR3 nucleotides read TGTGCCATCAGTGCAAGGGGGAGCGGGAACACCGGGGAGCTGTTTTTT.

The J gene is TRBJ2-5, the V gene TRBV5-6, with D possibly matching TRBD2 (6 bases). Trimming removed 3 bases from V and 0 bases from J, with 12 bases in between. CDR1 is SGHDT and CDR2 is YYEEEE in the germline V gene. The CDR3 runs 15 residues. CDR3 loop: CASSSGTQYQETQYF. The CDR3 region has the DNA TGTGCCAGCAGCTCCGGGACTCAGTACCAAGAGACCCAGTACTTC.

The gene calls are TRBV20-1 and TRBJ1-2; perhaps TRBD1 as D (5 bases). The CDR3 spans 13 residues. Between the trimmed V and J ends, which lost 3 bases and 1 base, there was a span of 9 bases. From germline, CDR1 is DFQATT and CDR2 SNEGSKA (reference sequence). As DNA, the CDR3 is TGCAGTGCTAGTTGGGGGGTTAACTATGGCTACACCTTC. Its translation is CSASWGVNYGYTF.

The CDR3 protein is CASSSGTNYNSPLHF. CDR3 sequence (DNA): TGTGCCAGCAGTTCGGGGACTAACTATAATTCACCCCTCCACTTT. V is TRBV27 and J is TRBJ1-6; D is perhaps TRBD1 (5 bases). Trimming cost V 4 bases and J 3 bases, with 10 bases left between them. The CDR3 contains 15 residues. Germline V gene data show CDR1 as MNHEY and CDR2 as SMNVEV (reference sequence).